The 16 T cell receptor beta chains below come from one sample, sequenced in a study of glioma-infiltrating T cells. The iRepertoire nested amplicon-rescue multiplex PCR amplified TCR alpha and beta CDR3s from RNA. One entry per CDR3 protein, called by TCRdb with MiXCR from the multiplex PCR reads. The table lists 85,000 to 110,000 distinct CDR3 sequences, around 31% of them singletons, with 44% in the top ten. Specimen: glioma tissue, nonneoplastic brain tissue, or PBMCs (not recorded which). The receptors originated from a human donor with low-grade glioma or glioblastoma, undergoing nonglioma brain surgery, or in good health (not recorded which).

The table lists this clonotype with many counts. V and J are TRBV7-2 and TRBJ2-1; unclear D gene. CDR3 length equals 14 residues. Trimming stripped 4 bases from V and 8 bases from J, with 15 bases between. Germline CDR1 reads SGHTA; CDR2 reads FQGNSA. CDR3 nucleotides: TGTGCCAGCAGCTCCCTAGGCCGCGCCGATGAGCAGTTCTTC. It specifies CASSSLGRADEQFF.

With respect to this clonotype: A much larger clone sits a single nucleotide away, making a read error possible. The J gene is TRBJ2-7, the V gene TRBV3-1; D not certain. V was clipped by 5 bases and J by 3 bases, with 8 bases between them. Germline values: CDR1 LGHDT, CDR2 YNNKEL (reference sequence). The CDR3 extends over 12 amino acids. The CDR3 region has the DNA TGTGCCAGCAGCAGACTCGGCTACGAGCAGTACTTC. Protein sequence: CASSRLGYEQYF.

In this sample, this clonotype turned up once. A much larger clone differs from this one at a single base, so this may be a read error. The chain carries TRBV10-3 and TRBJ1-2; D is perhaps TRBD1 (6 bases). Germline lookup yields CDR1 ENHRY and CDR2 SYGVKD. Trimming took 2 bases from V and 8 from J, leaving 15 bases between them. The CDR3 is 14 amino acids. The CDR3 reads CAISEPSRGRGYTF. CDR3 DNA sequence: TGTGCCATCAGTGAGCCATCCAGGGGAAGGGGCTACACCTTC.

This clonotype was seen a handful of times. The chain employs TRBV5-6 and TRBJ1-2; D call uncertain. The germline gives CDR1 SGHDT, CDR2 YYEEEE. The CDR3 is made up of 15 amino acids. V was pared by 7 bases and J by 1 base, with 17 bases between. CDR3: CASARPSVFNYGYTF. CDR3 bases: TGTGCCAGCGCTCGGCCCAGCGTTTTTAACTATGGCTACACCTTC.

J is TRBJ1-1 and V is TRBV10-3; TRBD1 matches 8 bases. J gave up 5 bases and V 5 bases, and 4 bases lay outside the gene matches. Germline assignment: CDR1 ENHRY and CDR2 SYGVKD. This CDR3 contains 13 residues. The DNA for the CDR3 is TGTGCCATCAGTAAACAGGGGGATACTGAAGCTTTCTTT. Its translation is CAISKQGDTEAFF.

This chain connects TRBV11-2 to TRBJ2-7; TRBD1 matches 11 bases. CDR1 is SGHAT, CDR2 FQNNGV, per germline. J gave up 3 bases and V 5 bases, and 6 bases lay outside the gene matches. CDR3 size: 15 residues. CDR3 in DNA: TGTGCCAGCAGCCCCGGGACAGGGGGTAGCTACGAGCAGTACTTC. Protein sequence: CASSPGTGGSYEQYF.

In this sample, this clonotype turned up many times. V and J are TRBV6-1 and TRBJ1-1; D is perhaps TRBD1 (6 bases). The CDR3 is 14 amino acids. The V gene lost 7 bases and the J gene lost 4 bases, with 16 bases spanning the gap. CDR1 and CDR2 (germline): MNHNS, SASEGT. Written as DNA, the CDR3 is TGTGCCAGCACCTGGGGAGGGGGAGGCACTGAAGCTTTCTTT. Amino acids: CASTWGGGGTEAFF.

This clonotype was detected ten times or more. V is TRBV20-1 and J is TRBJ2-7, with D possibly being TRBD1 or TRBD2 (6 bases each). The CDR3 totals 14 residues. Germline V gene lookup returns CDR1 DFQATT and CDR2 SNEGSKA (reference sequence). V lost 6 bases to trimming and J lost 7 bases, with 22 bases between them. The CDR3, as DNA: TGCAGTGCGTACCCCTACCGGGGGCGGGGAGAGCAGTACTTC. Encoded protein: CSAYPYRGRGEQYF.

The CDR3 loop reads CASSPQGREQFF. CDR3 DNA sequence: TGTGCCAGCTCACCTCAAGGACGTGAGCAGTTCTTC. J is TRBJ2-1 and V is TRBV18; no clear D gene. The V gene's germline CDR1 is KGHSH and CDR2 LQKENI. V shed 3 bases and J shed 9 bases, with 9 bases lying between them. CDR3 length: 12 residues.

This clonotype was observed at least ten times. This CDR3 is CASSLSVLDTEAFF. In DNA, the CDR3 is TGTGCCAGCAGCTTAAGCGTTTTGGACACTGAAGCTTTCTTT. The J gene is TRBJ1-1, the V gene TRBV5-4; D is unclear. The CDR3 runs to 14 residues. Trimming removed 2 bases from V and 3 bases from J, with 11 bases in between. From germline, CDR1 is SGHNT and CDR2 YYREEE (reference sequence). The full variable domain, with the rest looked up from reference TRBV5-4 and TRBJ1-1, is ETGVTQSPTHLIKTRGQQVTLRCSSQSGHNTVSWYQQALGQGPQFIFQYYREEENGRGNFPPRFSGLQFPNYSSELNVNALELDDSALYLCASSLSVLDTEAFFGQGTRLTVV.

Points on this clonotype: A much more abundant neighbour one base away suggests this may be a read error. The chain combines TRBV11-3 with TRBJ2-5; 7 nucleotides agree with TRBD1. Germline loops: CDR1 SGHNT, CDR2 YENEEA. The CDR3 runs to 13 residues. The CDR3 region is CASIQFRGETQYF. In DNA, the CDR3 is TGCGCCAGCATCCAGTTCAGGGGGGAGACCCAGTACTTC. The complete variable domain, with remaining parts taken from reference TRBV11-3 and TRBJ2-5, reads EAGVVQSPRYKIIEKKQPVAFWCNPISGHNTLYWYLQNLGQGPELLIRYENEEAVDDSQLPKDRFSAERLKGVDSTLKIQPAELGDSAVYLCASIQFRGETQYFGPGTRLLVL.

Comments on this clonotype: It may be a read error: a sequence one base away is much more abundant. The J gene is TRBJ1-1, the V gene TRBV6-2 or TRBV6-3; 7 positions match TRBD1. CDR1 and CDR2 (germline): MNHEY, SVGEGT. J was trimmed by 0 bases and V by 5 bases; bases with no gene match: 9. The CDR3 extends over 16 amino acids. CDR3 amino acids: CASSHPEDRMNTEAFF. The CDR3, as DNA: TGTGCCAGCAGTCACCCGGAGGACAGGATGAACACTGAAGCTTTCTTT.

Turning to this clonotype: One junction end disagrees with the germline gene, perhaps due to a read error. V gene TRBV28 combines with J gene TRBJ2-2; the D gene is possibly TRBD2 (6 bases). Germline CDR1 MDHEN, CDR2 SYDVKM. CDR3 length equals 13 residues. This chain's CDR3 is CASSLSTRGEPFF. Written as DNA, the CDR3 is TGTGCCAGCAGTTTAAGTACACGCGGGGAGCCGTTTTTT.

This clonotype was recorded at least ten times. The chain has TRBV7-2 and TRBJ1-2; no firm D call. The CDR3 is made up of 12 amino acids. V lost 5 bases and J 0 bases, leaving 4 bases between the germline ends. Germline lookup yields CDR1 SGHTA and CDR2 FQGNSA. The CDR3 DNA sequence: TGTGCCAGCAGCCCAACTAACTATGGCTACACCTTC. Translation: CASSPTNYGYTF.

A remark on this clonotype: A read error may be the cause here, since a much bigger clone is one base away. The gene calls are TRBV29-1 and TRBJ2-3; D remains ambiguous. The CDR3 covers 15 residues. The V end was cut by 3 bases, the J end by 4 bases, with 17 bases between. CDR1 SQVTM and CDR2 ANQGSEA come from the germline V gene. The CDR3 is CSVDVILFNADTQYF. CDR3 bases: TGCAGCGTTGACGTGATTCTTTTCAACGCAGATACGCAGTATTTT.

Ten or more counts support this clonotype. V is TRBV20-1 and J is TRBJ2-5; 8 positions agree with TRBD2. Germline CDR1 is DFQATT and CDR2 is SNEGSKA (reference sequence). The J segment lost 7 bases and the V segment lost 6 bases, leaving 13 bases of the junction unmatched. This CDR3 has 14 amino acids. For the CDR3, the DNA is TGCAGTGCCAGCCCAGACGGGGGGGACGGGACCCAGTACTTC. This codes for CSASPDGGDGTQYF.